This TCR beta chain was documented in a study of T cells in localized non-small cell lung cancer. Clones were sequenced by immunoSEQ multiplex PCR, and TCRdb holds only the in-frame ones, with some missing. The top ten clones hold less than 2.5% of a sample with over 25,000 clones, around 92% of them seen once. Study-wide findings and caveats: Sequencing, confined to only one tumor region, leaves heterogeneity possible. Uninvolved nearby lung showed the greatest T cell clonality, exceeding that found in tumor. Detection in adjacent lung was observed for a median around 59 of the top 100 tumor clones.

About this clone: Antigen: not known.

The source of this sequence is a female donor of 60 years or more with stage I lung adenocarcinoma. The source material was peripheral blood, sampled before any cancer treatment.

CDR3: CATSISSRGSTDTQYF. CDR3 sequence (DNA): TGTGCCACCTCGATATCGTCCAGGGGCAGCACAGATACGCAGTATTTT. This sequence joins TRBV10-3 and TRBJ2-3; possible D gene TRBD1, 6 bases. Trimming took off 10 bases at V and 0 bases at J, with 20 bases between the two ends. The CDR3 is 16 residues long. Per the germline V gene, CDR1 is ENHRY and CDR2 is SYGVKD.